This TCR beta chain was observed in a study of blood T cell repertoires in COVID-19 (dated by TCRdb to 2020 to 2022). Regarding the research as a whole: Samples covering the acute and convalescent phases of COVID-19 were provided by collaborators in the United States, Italy and Spain. The prospective study material was composed of cDNA or gDNA derived from T cells, B-cell-depleted T cells, or PBMCs. Subjects who had been exposed to COVID-19, were actively infected with it, or had recovered from it provided the deeply sampled blood TCRbeta repertoires that made up the dataset. The repertoires were made available in a free public database intended to serve as a resource for research on the immune response to SARS-CoV-2. The samples were drawn from the first 160 participants of the ongoing ImmuneRACE study and from roughly 1,300 subjects provided by 6 global collaborators. Nearly every sample came with metadata listing a de-identified subject ID, COVID-19 status, age in years and sex. Where available, HLA class I and class II types were obtained from metadata supplied by the sample provider rather than from assay-based typing. The paper's findings and limits, for the study overall: The quantity of clinical and demographic metadata differed by source and by participant and was supplied without curation.

A note on this clone: Which antigen it targets is not known. Base qualities are not at hand, and no much larger clone is one base apart.

CDR1 SEHNR and CDR2 FQNEAQ were looked up in the germline V gene (reference sequence). The CDR3 runs 17 amino acids, cysteine and phenylalanine included. The CDR3 DNA has 51 bases and is translated from base 1. The germline V and J ends show losses of 9 bases and 4 bases respectively, and no gene match explains 16 bases of the junction. TCRbeta CDR3 regions were amplified from genomic DNA by means of the immunoSEQ Assay, a bias-controlled multiplex PCR. From the authors' description of their analysis: The number of nucleated cells in each sample was estimated from the amplification of reference gene primers within the assay. To quantify the absolute abundance of each unique TCRbeta CDR3 rearrangement, sequence reads were collapsed and filtered. For each sample, productive Simpson clonality was calculated as the square root of Simpson's diversity index over productive rearrangements. The clones in this table, taken by TCRdb from immuneACCESS, are in-frame only. Not every clone is retained; where verified, under half of the shortfall comes from an unresolved V gene, and the cause of the rest is unknown. The V and J calls and clone size are taken from that table; D and trimming were inferred from the DNA. Across this sample there are about 210,000 clones, with more than 85% seen only once. Jointly, the top ten make up roughly 0.7% of the sample.

Each collaborating institution followed its own protocols to collect whole blood in K2EDTA tubes. For TCRbeta analysis, collaborators shipped samples as frozen whole blood, isolated PBMCs, or DNA extracted from either of those sample types. The TCR originated in a man in his forties with acute or convalescent COVID-19. Source material: peripheral blood. The rearranged chain carries TRBV7-9 and TRBJ1-4, with TRBD1 matching 8 junction bases. The sequence in DNA is TGTGCCAGTACCGATATCAGGGGGCGATCAAGTAATGAAAAACTGTTTTTT. This translates into CASTDIRGRSSNEKLFF. Joined to the reference TRBV7-9 and TRBJ1-4 proteins, this CDR3 gives the full variable domain: DTGVSQNPRHKITKRGQNVTFRCDPISEHNRLYWYRQTLGQGPEFLTYFQNEAQLEKSRLLSDRFSAERPKGSFSTLEIQRTEQGDSAMYLCASTDIRGRSSNEKLFFGSGTQLSVL.